The 12 T cell receptor beta chains given below trace back to one sample, sequenced in a study of early T cells in non-severe SARS-CoV-2 infection. TCRdb processed the 5' RACE reads anew with MiXCR; each CDR3 protein has one entry. The sample shows tens of thousands of distinct CDR3 sequences, 12% of them seen only once. Sequenced sample: whole blood. These receptors all stem from an adult who was a healthcare worker with PCR-confirmed SARS-CoV-2 infection or an uninfected control (not recorded which).

This clonotype was detected many times. The rearrangement uses TRBV29-1 and TRBJ1-2; no firm D call. The CDR3 covers 12 residues. Germline-derived CDR1 and CDR2 are SQVTM and ANQGSEA. V was pared by 0 bases and J by 1 base, with 3 bases between. CDR3 nucleotides: TGCAGCGTTGAAGACAGTAACTATGGCTACACCTTC. This translates into CSVEDSNYGYTF.

This clonotype occurred a few times. DNA of the CDR3: TGTGCCAGCAGTGGGGGACAGGGAACTAGCACAGATACGCAGTATTTT. It yields the protein CASSGGQGTSTDTQYF. The V call is TRBV2, the J call TRBJ2-3, with 9 positions matching TRBD1. This CDR3 is built from 16 residues. V trimming: 4 bases; J trimming: 0 bases; junction bases outside the gene matches: 5. CDR1 and CDR2 (germline): SNHLY, FYNNEI.

This clonotype was seen ten or more times. V gene TRBV5-1 combines with J gene TRBJ2-7, with D possibly being TRBD1 (5 bases). With 3 bases removed from V and 4 bases from J, the gap between germline ends came to 8 bases. Germline loops: CDR1 SGHRS, CDR2 YFSETQ. This CDR3 has 12 residues. DNA of the CDR3: TGCGCCAGCAGCTCTGGGGCGTACGAGCAGTACTTC. Encoded protein: CASSSGAYEQYF.

In its sample, this clonotype was seen many times. Here the CDR3 reads CASSLTRHRDEQFF. As DNA, the CDR3 is TGTGCCAGCAGCTTAACACGCCATCGCGATGAGCAGTTCTTC. The chain carries TRBV7-3 and TRBJ2-1; D is unresolved. CDR1 and CDR2 from the germline V gene are SGHTA and FQGTGA. The CDR3 length is 14 residues. The ends were cut back, 0 bases at V and 8 bases at J, with 11 bases in the middle.

The rearrangement joins TRBV6-6 to TRBJ1-2; D ambiguous. Per the germline V gene, CDR1 is MNHNY and CDR2 is SVGAGI (reference sequence). The CDR3 covers 13 residues. Trimming took 6 bases from V and 0 from J, leaving 8 bases between them. CDR3 sequence reads: CASRGGANYGYTF. Written as DNA, the CDR3 is TGTGCCAGCAGAGGCGGGGCTAACTATGGCTACACCTTC.

This clonotype has just a few counts. The rearrangement links TRBV4-1 to TRBJ1-5, with 7 bases that match TRBD1. This CDR3 is built from 15 residues. CDR1 MGHRA and CDR2 YSYEKL come from the germline V gene. Trimming removed 8 bases from V and 6 bases from J; junction bases left unmatched: 13. CDR3 nucleotide sequence: TGCGCCAGCCAAAGTGTAGGGGGCGGGAGTCAGCCCCAGCATTTT. This gives the protein CASQSVGGGSQPQHF.

At least ten counts were recorded for this clonotype. The DNA for the CDR3 is TGTGCCAGCAGTTTCAAGCTATCGAACACTGAAGCTTTCTTT. Its protein product is CASSFKLSNTEAFF. The J gene is TRBJ1-1, the V gene TRBV12-3 or TRBV12-4; D uncertain. V lost 3 bases and J lost 1, with 9 bases in between. The CDR3 runs 14 residues.

This clonotype was seen only a few times. The rearrangement links TRBV20-1 to TRBJ1-1; D might be TRBD1 (6 bases). The CDR3 runs 14 residues. CDR1 and CDR2 (germline): DFQATT, SNEGSKA (reference sequence). The V and J ends lost 4 bases and 2 bases respectively, with 14 bases between them. The CDR3 DNA reads as TGCAGTGCTAATGGGGACATTCCAAACACTGAAGCTTTCTTT. As protein: CSANGDIPNTEAFF.

This clonotype has at least ten counts. The chain has TRBV20-1 and TRBJ2-1, with TRBD2 matching over 13 bases. The CDR3 loop spans 14 amino acids. Germline lookup yields CDR1 DFQATT and CDR2 SNEGSKA (reference sequence). V dropped 5 bases and J dropped 9; count of bases not matched to a gene: 7. The CDR3 is CSAPTSGRGSEQFF. The DNA of the CDR3 is TGCAGTGCTCCTACTAGCGGGAGGGGGAGTGAGCAGTTCTTC.

V and J are TRBV7-3 and TRBJ1-2; D is unresolved. The germline V gene has CDR1 SGHTA and CDR2 FQGTGA. The CDR3 length is 14 residues. V dropped 5 bases and J dropped 3 bases, with 13 bases sitting between them. CDR3 in amino acids: CASSPNQADYGYTF. The CDR3 DNA reads TGTGCCAGCAGCCCAAATCAGGCCGACTATGGCTACACCTTC.

This clonotype appeared a few times. The chain combines TRBV7-9 with TRBJ1-4, with 7 nucleotides matching TRBD1. The germline gives CDR1 SEHNR, CDR2 FQNEAQ (reference sequence). Trimming took 5 bases from V and 5 from J; bases not matched to a gene: 8. CDR3 size: 15 residues. CDR3 bases: TGTGCCAGCAGCACATCGACAGGGTACAATGAAAAACTGTTTTTT. Amino acid sequence: CASSTSTGYNEKLFF.

The table lists this clonotype with many counts. This chain connects TRBV4-2 to TRBJ2-3; D is unclear. With 0 bases removed from V and 0 bases from J, the gap between germline ends came to 7 bases. CDR1 and CDR2 (germline): LGHNA, YNFKEQ. CDR3 size: 15 residues. CDR3 amino acids: CASSQDTGSTDTQYF. Written as DNA, the CDR3 is TGTGCCAGCAGCCAAGATACCGGGAGCACAGATACGCAGTATTTT.